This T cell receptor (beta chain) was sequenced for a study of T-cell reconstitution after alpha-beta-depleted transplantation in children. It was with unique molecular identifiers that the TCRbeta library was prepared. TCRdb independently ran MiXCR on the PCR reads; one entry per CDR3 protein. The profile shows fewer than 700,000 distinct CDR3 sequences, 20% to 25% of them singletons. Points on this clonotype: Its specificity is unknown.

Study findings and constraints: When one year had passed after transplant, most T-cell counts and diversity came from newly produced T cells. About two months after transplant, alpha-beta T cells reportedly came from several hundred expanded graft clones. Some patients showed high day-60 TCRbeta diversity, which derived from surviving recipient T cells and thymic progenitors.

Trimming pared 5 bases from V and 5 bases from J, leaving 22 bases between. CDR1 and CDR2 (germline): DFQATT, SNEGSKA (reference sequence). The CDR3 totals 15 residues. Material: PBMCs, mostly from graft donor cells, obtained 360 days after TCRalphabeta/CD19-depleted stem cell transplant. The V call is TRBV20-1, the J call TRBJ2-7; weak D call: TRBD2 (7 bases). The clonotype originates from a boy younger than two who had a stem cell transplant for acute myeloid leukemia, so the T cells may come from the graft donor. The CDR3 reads CSAWGWGGATNEQYF. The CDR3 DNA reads TGCAGTGCTTGGGGGTGGGGGGGGGCGACAAACGAGCAGTACTTC.